This T cell receptor (beta chain) came from a study of cytomegalovirus exposure and HLA in healthy donors. Worth noting for this clone: Its antigen is currently unknown.

PCR amplification relied on 60 Vbeta primers (plus 13 Jbeta primers). Only in-frame clones appear in the TCRdb table, and some are missing; sequencing was by immunoSEQ multiplex PCR. The top ten clones hold 0.9% to 1.1% of a sample with over 200,000 clones, around nine tenths of them seen once. Study findings and constraints: Researchers reportedly found TCR beta sequences accurately predicted most subjects' HLA-A and HLA-B alleles. Upon later analysis, TCR association rates were observed to vary by HLA locus, being highest for DRB1 and lowest for HLA-C. Researchers reported from a later analysis that most CMV-associated TCR beta chains appeared HLA-restricted. Most sequenced TCRs were rare (though some public TCRs occurred in many donors).

Source material: PBMCs. The sequence was obtained from a woman under 30 in good health and CMV-seronegative.

The CDR3: CASSLGAALNTEAFF. In DNA, the CDR3 is TGTGCCAGCAGCTTAGGGGCAGCCTTGAACACTGAAGCTTTCTTT. The rearrangement uses TRBV11-2 and TRBJ1-1; D not certain. Per germline, CDR1 SGHAT and CDR2 FQNNGV. V lost 1 base and J lost 0, with 9 bases in between. This CDR3 region has 15 residues.